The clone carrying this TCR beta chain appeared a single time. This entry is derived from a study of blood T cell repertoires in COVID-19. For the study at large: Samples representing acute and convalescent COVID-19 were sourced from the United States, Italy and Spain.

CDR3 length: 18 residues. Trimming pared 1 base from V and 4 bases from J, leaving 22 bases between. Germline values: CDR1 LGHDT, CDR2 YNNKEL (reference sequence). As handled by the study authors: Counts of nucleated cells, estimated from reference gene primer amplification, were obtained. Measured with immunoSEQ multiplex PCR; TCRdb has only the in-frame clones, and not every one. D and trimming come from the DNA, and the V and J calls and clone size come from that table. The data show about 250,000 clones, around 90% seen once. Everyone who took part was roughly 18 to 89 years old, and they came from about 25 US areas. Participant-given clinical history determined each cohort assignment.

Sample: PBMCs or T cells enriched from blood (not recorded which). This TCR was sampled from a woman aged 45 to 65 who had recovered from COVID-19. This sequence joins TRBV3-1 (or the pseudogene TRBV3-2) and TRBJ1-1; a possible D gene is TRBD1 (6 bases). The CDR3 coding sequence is TGTGCCAGCAGCCAAGGGTTCGTGGGGGCTATTATGGGCACTGAAGCTTTCTTT. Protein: CASSQGFVGAIMGTEAFF.